Included here is one T cell receptor beta chain sequence, with context. This specimen comes from a study of blood T cell repertoires in COVID-19. In the study overall: Acute and convalescent COVID-19 samples came from the United States, Italy and Spain.

V dropped 1 base and J dropped 6; count of bases not matched to a gene: 3. Germline V lookup: CDR1 KGHSH, CDR2 LQKENI. The length of the CDR3 is 15 residues. Original processing methods: Amplifying reference gene primers gave estimates of nucleated cell counts. Using immunoSEQ multiplex PCR, the repertoire was profiled, and TCRdb retains in-frame clones only, with some absent. V and J calls and clone size are given by that table; D and trimming were obtained from the DNA. The table lists under 250,000 clones, around 80% of them singletons, with 8.5% to 10% in the top ten. V and J are TRBV18 and TRBJ1-1; the match to TRBD1 covers 12 bases. The material sequenced was peripheral blood. This sequence originates from a man aged 40-50 years with active or convalescent COVID-19. CDR3 coding DNA: TGTGCCAGCTCACCACAGGGACAGGGGGCGTCTGAAGCTTTCTTT. Residues: CASSPQGQGASEAFF.